These T cell receptor beta chains were read from a single sample in a study of PD-L1 blockade in urothelial cancer. Libraries were prepared by immunoSEQ multiplex PCR; TCRdb keeps only in-frame clonotypes and omits some of them. Among 30,000 to 40,000 clones listed, approximately 82% were seen once. Material: PBMCs, obtained around atezolizumab (anti-PD-L1) treatment. The receptors here all came from a man aged 60 to 75 with urothelial cancer. Both conserved end residues are part of each CDR3. A D gene is named only where the DNA matches it firmly. Clone size is shown for a subset of rows, as once, few, many or a class of expanded clone.

j_call clone_size d_call v_call cdr3_aa cdr3_nt
TRBJ2-7 - - TRBV21-1 CASSKAPRGETYEQYF TGTGCCAGCAGCAAAGCGCCCAGGGGGGAAACCTACGAGCAGTACTTC
TRBJ1-1 medium-sized TRBD1 TRBV2 CASRRDSQGEAFF TGTGCCAGCAGGCGGGACAGCCAAGGGGAAGCTTTCTTT
TRBJ2-2 once TRBD1 TRBV5-5 CASSLVPGQGDTGELFF TGTGCCAGCAGCTTGGTCCCGGGACAGGGAGACACCGGGGAGCTGTTTTTT
TRBJ2-1 once - TRBV6-5 CASRVHGRYNEQFF TGTGCCAGCAGGGTCCACGGCAGGTACAATGAGCAGTTCTTC
TRBJ1-1 - TRBD1 TRBV7-8 CASSLGQTNTEAFF TGTGCCAGCAGCCTGGGACAGACCAACACTGAAGCTTTCTTT
TRBJ2-5 - TRBD2 TRBV7-9 CASSSLGGGTQETQYF TGTGCCAGCAGCTCCCTGGGCGGGGGGACACAAGAGACCCAGTACTTC
TRBJ1-1 once TRBD1 TRBV19 CATLDRGRGEAFF TGTGCCACCCTGGACAGGGGGCGCGGTGAAGCTTTCTTT
TRBJ2-1 - - TRBV15 CATSRVGSHRLTSYNEQFF TGTGCCACCAGCAGAGTCGGTAGTCACCGGTTAACGTCCTACAATGAGCAGTTCTTC
TRBJ1-1 - - TRBV12-2 CASRRNREQGSENTEAFF TGTGCAAGTCGCCGAAACCGGGAACAGGGGTCAGAGAACACTGAAGCTTTCTTT
TRBJ1-2 once TRBD1 TRBV5-6 CASSLGQGARRYGYTF TGTGCCAGCAGCTTGGGACAGGGGGCGCGCCGCTATGGCTACACCTTC
TRBJ1-5 - - TRBV6-1 CASETGLNQPQHF TGTGCCAGCGAGACAGGCCTTAATCAGCCCCAGCATTTT
TRBJ1-6 - - TRBV5-6 CASSPRVRPGSPLHF TGTGCCAGCAGCCCCCGGGTCCGCCCCGGGTCACCCCTCCACTTT
TRBJ2-5 - - TRBV5-5 CASSLRHSQETQYF TGTGCCAGCAGCTTGAGGCACAGCCAAGAGACCCAGTACTTC
TRBJ2-5 - TRBD1 TRBV28 CASSSLPDRGETQYF TGTGCCAGCAGTTCCCTTCCGGACAGGGGAGAGACCCAGTACTTC
TRBJ1-2 - TRBD1 TRBV28 CASSLWDRPVRFTNYGYTF TGTGCCAGCAGTTTATGGGACAGGCCGGTGCGCTTCACTAACTATGGCTACACCTTC
TRBJ2-2 - - TRBV15 CATSRDYATNTGELFF TGTGCCACCAGCAGAGATTATGCGACGAACACCGGGGAGCTGTTTTTT
TRBJ2-1 - - TRBV4-2 CASSQDPGQPGYNEQFF TGTGCCAGCAGCCAAGATCCAGGGCAGCCAGGTTACAATGAGCAGTTCTTC
TRBJ1-4 - - TRBV19 CASSSLQGPNEKLFF TGTGCCAGTAGCTCACTCCAGGGCCCTAATGAAAAACTGTTTTTT
TRBJ2-1 - TRBD2 TRBV5-3 CARTRKLAAWNEQFF TGTGCCAGAACCCGAAAACTAGCGGCGTGGAATGAGCAGTTCTTC
TRBJ2-2 - - TRBV28 CASSLFSTGELFF TGTGCCAGCAGTTTATTCTCCACCGGGGAGCTGTTTTTT
TRBJ2-3 - TRBD1 TRBV5-6 CASSLKGTGGADTQYF TGTGCCAGCAGCTTGAAGGGCACAGGGGGCGCAGATACGCAGTATTTT
TRBJ1-1 - - TRBV7-2 CASSLGGVMNTEAFF TGTGCCAGCAGCCTCGGGGGAGTCATGAACACTGAAGCTTTCTTT
TRBJ2-5 once TRBD1 TRBV6-5 CASSPGTDRGTQYF TGTGCCAGCAGTCCCGGGACAGATAGGGGGACCCAGTACTTC